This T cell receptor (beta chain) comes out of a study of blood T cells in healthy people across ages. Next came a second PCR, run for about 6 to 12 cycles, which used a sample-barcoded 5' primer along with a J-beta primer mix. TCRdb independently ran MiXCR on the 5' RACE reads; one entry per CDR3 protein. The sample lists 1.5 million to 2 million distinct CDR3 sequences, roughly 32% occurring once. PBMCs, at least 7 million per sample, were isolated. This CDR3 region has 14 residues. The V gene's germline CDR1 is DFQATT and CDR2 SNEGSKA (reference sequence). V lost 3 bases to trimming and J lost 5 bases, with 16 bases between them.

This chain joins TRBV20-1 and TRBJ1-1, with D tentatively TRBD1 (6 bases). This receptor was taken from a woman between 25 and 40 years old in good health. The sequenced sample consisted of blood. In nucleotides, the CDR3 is TGCAGTGCTAGCTTCATATCGGGGGCGACTGAAGCTTTCTTT. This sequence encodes CSASFISGATEAFF.